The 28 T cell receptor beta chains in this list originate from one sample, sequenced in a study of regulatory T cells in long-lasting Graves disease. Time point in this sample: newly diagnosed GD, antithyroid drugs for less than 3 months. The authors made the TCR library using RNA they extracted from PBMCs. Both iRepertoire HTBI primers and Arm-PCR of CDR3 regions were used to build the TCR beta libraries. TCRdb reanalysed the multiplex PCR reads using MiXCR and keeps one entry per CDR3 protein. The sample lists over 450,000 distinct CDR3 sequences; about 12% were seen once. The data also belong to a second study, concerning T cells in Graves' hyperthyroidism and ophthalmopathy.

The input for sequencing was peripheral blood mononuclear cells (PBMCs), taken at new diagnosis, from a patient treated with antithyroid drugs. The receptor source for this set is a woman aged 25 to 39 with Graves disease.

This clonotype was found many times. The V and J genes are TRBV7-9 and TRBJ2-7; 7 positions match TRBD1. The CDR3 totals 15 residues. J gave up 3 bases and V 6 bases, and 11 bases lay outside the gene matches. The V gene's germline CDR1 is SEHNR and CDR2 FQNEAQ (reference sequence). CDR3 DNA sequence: TGTGCCAGCAGTTTGATCCGGGACAGAAACTACGAGCAGTACTTC. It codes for CASSLIRDRNYEQYF. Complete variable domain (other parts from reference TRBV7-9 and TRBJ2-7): DTGVSQNPRHKITKRGQNVTFRCDPISEHNRLYWYRQTLGQGPEFLTYFQNEAQLEKSRLLSDRFSAERPKGSFSTLEIQRTEQGDSAMYLCASSLIRDRNYEQYFGPGTRLTVT.

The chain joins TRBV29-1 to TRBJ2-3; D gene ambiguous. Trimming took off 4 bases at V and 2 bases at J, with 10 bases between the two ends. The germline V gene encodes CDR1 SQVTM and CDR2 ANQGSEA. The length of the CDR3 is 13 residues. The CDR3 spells CSVAPLDTDTQYF. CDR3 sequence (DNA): TGCAGCGTTGCTCCCCTGGACACAGATACGCAGTATTTT.

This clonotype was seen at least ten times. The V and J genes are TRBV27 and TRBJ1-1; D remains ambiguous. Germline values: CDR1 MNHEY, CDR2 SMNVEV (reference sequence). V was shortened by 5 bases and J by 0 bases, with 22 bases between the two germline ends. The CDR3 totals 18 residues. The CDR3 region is CASSRRLSSLAMNTEAFF. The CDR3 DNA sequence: TGTGCCAGCAGTCGAAGACTCTCATCATTAGCCATGAACACTGAAGCTTTCTTT.

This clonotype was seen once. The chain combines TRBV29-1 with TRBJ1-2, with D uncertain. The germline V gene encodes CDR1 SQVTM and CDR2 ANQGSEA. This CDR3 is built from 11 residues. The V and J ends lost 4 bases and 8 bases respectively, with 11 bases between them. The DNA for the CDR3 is TGCAGCGTTGGAGGGTTAGGCGGCTACACCTTC. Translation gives CSVGGLGGYTF.

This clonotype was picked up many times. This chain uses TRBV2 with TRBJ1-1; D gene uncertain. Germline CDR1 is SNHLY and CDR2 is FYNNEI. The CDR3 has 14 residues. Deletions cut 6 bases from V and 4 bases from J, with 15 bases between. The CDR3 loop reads CASSETPLGTEAFF. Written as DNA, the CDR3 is TGTGCCAGCAGCGAAACCCCCCTCGGCACTGAAGCTTTCTTT.

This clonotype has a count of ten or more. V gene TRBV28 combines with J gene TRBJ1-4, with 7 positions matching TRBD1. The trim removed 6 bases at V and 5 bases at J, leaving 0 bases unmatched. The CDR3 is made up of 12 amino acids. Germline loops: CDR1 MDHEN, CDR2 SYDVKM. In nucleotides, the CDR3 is TGTGCCAGCAGGACAGGGAATGAAAAACTGTTTTTT. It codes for CASRTGNEKLFF.

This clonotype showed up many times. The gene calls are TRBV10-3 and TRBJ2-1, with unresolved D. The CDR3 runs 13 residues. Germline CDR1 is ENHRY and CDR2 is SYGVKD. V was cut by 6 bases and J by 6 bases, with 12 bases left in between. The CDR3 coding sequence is TGTGCCATCAGCCGAAGCTCCATCAATGAGCAGTTCTTC. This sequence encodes CAISRSSINEQFF.

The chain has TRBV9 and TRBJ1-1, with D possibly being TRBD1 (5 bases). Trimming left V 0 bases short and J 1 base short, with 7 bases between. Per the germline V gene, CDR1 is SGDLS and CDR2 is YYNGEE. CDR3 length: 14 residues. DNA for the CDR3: TGTGCCAGCAGCGTAGTTGGGGCGAACACTGAAGCTTTCTTT. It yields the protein CASSVVGANTEAFF. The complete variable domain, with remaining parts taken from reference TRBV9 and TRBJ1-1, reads DSGVTQTPKHLITATGQRVTLRCSPRSGDLSVYWYQQSLDQGLQFLIQYYNGEERAKGNILERFSAQQFPDLHSELNLSSLELGDSALYFCASSVVGANTEAFFGQGTRLTVV.

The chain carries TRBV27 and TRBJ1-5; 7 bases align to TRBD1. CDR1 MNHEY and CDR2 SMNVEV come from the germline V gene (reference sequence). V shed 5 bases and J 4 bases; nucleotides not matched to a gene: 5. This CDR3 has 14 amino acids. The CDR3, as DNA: TGTGCCAGCAGTCTGACAGGGTATAATCAGCCCCAGCATTTT. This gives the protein CASSLTGYNQPQHF.

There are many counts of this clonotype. This chain's CDR3 is CASTPFGLRTDTQYF. The CDR3 DNA reads as TGTGCCAGCACTCCCTTTGGACTAAGGACAGATACGCAGTATTTT. The rearrangement joins TRBV7-2 to TRBJ2-3; TRBD2 is a possible D gene (6 bases). CDR1 and CDR2 from the germline V gene are SGHTA and FQGNSA. The V end was cut by 7 bases, the J end by 3 bases, with 17 bases between. The CDR3 is 15 amino acids.

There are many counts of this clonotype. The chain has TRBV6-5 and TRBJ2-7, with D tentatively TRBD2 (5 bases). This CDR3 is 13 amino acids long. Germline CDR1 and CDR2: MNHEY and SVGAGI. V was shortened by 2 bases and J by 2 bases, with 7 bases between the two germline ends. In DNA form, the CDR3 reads TGTGCCAGCAGTTACGACGGGACCTACGAGCAGTACTTC. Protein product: CASSYDGTYEQYF.

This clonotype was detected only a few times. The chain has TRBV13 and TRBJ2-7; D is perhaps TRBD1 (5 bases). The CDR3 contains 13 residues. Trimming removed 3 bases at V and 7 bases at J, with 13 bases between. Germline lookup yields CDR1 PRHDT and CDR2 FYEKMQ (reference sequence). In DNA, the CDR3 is TGTGCCAGCAGCTTGGACATGAGCCCTGAGCAGTACTTC. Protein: CASSLDMSPEQYF.

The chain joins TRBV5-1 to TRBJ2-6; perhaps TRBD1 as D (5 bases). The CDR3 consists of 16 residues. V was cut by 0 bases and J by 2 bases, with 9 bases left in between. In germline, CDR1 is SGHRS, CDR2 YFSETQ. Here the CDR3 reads CASSLVQAAGANVLTF. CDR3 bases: TGCGCCAGCAGCTTGGTACAGGCAGCTGGGGCCAACGTCCTGACTTTC. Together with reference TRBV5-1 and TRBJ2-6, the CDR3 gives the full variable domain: KAGVTQTPRYLIKTRGQQVTLSCSPISGHRSVSWYQQTPGQGLQFLFEYFSETQRNKGNFPGRFSGRQFSNSRSEMNVSTLELGDSALYLCASSLVQAAGANVLTFGAGSRLTVL.

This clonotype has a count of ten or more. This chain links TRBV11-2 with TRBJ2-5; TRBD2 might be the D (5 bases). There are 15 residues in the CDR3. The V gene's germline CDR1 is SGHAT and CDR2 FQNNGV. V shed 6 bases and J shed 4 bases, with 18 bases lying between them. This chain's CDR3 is CASSVRRVGRETQYF. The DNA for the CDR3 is TGTGCCAGCAGTGTACGGCGGGTAGGGCGAGAGACCCAGTACTTC.

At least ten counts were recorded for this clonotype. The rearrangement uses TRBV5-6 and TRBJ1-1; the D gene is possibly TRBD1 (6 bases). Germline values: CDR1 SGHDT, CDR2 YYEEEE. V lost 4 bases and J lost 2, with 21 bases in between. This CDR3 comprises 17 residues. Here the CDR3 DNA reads TGTGCCAGCAGCCTGAGGGGGGGTCTACCTCTAAACACTGAAGCTTTCTTT. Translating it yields CASSLRGGLPLNTEAFF.

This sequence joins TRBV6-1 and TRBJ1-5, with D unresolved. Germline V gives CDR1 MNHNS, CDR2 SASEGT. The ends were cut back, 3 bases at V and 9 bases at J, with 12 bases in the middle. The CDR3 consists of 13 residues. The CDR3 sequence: CASSEAVYLPQHF. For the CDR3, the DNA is TGTGCCAGCAGTGAGGCAGTCTATTTGCCCCAGCATTTT.

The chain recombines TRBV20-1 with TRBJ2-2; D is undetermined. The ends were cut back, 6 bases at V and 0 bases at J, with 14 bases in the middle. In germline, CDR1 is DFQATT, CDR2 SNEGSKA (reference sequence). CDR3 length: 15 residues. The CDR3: CSAIAPFANTGELFF. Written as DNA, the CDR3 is TGCAGTGCAATCGCGCCGTTCGCGAACACCGGGGAGCTGTTTTTT.

The chain's CDR3 is CASSTTGTGPNEQFF. As DNA, the CDR3 is TGTGCCAGCAGCACCACCGGGACAGGGCCCAATGAGCAGTTCTTC. The chain employs TRBV12-3 or TRBV12-4 and TRBJ2-1, with 9 nucleotides matching TRBD1. J was trimmed by 6 bases and V by 6 bases; bases with no gene match: 9. The CDR3 runs 15 residues.

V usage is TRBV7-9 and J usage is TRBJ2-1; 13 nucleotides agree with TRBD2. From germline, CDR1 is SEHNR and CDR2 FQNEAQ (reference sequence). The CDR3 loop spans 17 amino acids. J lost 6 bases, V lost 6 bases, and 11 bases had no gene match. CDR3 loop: CASRDTMGLAGSNEQFF. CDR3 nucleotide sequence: TGTGCCAGCAGAGACACTATGGGACTAGCGGGGTCCAATGAGCAGTTCTTC.

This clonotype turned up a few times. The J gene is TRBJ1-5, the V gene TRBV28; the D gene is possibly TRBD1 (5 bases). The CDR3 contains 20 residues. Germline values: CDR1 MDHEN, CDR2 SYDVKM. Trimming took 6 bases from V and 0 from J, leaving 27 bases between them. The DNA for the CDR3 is TGTGCCAGCAGGACAGAGGGAGTCGGGATCTCTCACTATAGCAATCAGCCCCAGCATTTT. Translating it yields CASRTEGVGISHYSNQPQHF. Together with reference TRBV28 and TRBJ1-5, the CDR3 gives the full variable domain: DVKVTQSSRYLVKRTGEKVFLECVQDMDHENMFWYRQDPGLGLRLIYFSYDVKMKEKGDIPEGYSVSREKKERFSLILESASTNQTSMYLCASRTEGVGISHYSNQPQHFGDGTRLSIL.

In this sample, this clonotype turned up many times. CDR3 sequence: CATSRGRNTPYGYTF. CDR3 DNA: TGTGCCACCAGCAGAGGCCGGAACACCCCCTACGGCTACACCTTC. The chain links TRBV15 to TRBJ1-2, with D unclear. The ends were cut back, 1 base at V and 8 bases at J, with 17 bases in the middle. Germline-derived CDR1 and CDR2 are LNHNV and YYDKDF (reference sequence). CDR3 length: 15 amino acids.

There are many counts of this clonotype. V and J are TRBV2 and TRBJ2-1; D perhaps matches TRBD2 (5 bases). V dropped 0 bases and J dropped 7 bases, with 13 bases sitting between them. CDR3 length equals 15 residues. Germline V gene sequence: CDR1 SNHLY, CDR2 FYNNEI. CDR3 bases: TGTGCCAGCAGTGAAGCGGGAGTCGGTGATAATGAGCAGTTCTTC. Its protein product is CASSEAGVGDNEQFF. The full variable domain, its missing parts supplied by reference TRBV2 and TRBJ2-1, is EPEVTQTPSHQVTQMGQEVILRCVPISNHLYFYWYRQILGQKVEFLVSFYNNEISEKSEIFDDQFSVERPDGSNFTLKIRSTKLEDSAMYFCASSEAGVGDNEQFFGPGTRLTVL.

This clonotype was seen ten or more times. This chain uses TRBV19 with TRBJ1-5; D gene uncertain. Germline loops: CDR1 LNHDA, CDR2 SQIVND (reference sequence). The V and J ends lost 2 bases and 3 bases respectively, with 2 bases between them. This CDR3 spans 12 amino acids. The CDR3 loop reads CASSIYNQPQHF. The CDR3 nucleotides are TGTGCCAGTAGTATATACAATCAGCCCCAGCATTTT.

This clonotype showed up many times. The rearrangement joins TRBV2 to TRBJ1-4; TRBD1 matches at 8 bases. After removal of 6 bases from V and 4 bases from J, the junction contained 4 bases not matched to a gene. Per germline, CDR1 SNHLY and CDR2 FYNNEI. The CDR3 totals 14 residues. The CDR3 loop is CASRGDRLNEKLFF. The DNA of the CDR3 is TGTGCCAGCAGGGGGGACAGGCTTAATGAAAAACTGTTTTTT.

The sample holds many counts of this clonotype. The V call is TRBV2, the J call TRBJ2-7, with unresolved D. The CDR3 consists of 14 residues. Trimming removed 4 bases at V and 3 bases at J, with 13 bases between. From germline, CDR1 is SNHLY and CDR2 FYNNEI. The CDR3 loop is CASSVGGSNYEQYF. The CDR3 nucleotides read TGTGCCAGCAGTGTAGGCGGCAGCAACTACGAGCAGTACTTC.

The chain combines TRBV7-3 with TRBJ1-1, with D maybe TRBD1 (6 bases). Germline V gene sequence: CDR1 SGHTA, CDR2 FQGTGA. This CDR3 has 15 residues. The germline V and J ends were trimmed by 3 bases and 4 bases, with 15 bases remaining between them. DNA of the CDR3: TGTGCCAGCAGCTTGCATGTGCAGGGGTCCACTGAAGCTTTCTTT. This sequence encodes CASSLHVQGSTEAFF. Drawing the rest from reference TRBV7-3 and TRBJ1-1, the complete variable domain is GAGVSQTPSNKVTEKGKYVELRCDPISGHTALYWYRQSLGQGPEFLIYFQGTGAADDSGLPNDRFFAVRPEGSVSTLKIQRTERGDSAVYLCASSLHVQGSTEAFFGQGTRLTVV.

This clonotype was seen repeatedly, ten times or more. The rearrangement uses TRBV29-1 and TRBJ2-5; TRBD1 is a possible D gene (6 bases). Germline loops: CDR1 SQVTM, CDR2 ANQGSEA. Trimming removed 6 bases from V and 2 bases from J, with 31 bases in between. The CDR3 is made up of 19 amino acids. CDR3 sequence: CSVGFQGFYHKPGQETQYF. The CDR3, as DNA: TGCAGCGTCGGCTTCCAGGGGTTTTATCACAAACCTGGTCAAGAGACCCAGTACTTC.

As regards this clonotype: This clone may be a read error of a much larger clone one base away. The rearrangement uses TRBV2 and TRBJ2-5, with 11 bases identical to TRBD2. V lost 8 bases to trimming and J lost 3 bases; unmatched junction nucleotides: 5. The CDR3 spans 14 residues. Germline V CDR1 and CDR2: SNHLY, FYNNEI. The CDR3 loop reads CASGWGLAEETQYF. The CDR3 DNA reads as TGTGCCAGCGGCTGGGGACTAGCGGAAGAGACCCAGTACTTC.